This TCR beta chain was identified during a study of PD-1 blockade in classical Hodgkin lymphoma. Study-level findings and limits: Reports described newly diagnosed patients as having lower baseline TCR diversity than healthy donors.

The repertoire was sequenced with immunoSEQ multiplex PCR; TCRdb's copy has only in-frame clones and lacks some. The sample includes 6,000 to 7,500 clones, 80% to 90% of them seen just once. This CDR3 is 15 amino acids long. Per germline, CDR1 SGDLS and CDR2 YYNGEE. V shed 3 bases, J shed 3 bases, and the junction held 6 bases outside the gene matches. Brentuximab vedotin exposure varied among the patients, all of whom had relapsed after autologous stem cell transplantation. Regarding this clone: What it recognizes is unknown.

This material consisted of peripheral blood mononuclear cells (PBMCs), taken at baseline. The sequence was obtained from a human donor with classical Hodgkin lymphoma. The chain uses TRBV9 and TRBJ1-5, with 7 bases matching TRBD1. CDR3 region: CASSDTGDPNQPQHF. The CDR3, as DNA: TGTGCCAGCAGCGATACAGGGGATCCCAATCAGCCCCAGCATTTT.